This passage covers 21 T cell receptor beta chains from one sample sequenced in a study of blood T cell repertoires in COVID-19. Measured with immunoSEQ multiplex PCR; TCRdb has only the in-frame clones, and not every one. The sample consists of roughly 190,000 clones, approximately 88% of them appearing once. The sequenced sample consisted of PBMCs or T cells enriched from blood (not recorded which). Receptor source: a woman in her twenties or thirties who had recovered from COVID-19.

V gene TRBV13 combines with J gene TRBJ2-2; D might be TRBD2 (5 bases). V was trimmed by 7 bases and J by 4 bases, leaving 13 bases between them. This CDR3 contains 14 residues. Germline loops: CDR1 PRHDT, CDR2 FYEKMQ (reference sequence). The CDR3 here is CASNLNAGTGELFF. The CDR3 coding sequence is TGTGCCAGCAACCTAAACGCGGGCACCGGGGAGCTGTTTTTT.

The rearrangement joins TRBV4-1 to TRBJ1-5, with 9 bases matching TRBD1. From germline, CDR1 is MGHRA and CDR2 YSYEKL. The CDR3 has 17 amino acids. The trim removed 6 bases at V and 0 bases at J, leaving 9 bases unmatched. The CDR3 reads CASRYRDRAYSNQPQHF. DNA for the CDR3: TGCGCCAGCAGGTACCGGGACAGGGCCTATAGCAATCAGCCCCAGCATTTT.

CDR3 coding DNA: TGTGCCTGGAGCACATCGGGAAGCTACGAGCAGTACTTC. This encodes CAWSTSGSYEQYF. The genes are TRBV30 and TRBJ2-7; TRBD2 might be the D (5 bases). Germline V gene data show CDR1 as GTSNPN and CDR2 as SVGIG (reference sequence). V lost 3 bases to trimming and J lost 3 bases, with 12 bases between them. The CDR3 is made up of 13 amino acids.

The rearrangement uses TRBV28 and TRBJ1-6, with 7 bases identical to TRBD1. Germline trimming cut 7 bases from V and 7 bases from J; bases unmatched to any gene: 7. In germline, CDR1 is MDHEN, CDR2 SYDVKM. The CDR3 is 14 amino acids. CDR3 loop: CASTLPGQNSPLHF. The CDR3 DNA is TGTGCCAGCACCCTGCCGGGACAGAATTCACCCCTCCACTTT.

This chain uses TRBV2 with TRBJ2-2; no reliable D call. There are 15 residues in the CDR3. Trimming took 3 bases from V and 0 from J, leaving 8 bases between them. The germline gives CDR1 SNHLY, CDR2 FYNNEI. DNA for the CDR3: TGTGCCAGCAGTGATTCCACAGCGAACACCGGGGAGCTGTTTTTT. Translation gives CASSDSTANTGELFF.

This chain connects TRBV7-2 to TRBJ1-1; 8 positions agree with TRBD1. The V and J ends lost 5 bases and 4 bases, in that order; junction bases with no gene match: 6. This CDR3 is 14 amino acids long. Germline CDR1 is SGHTA and CDR2 is FQGNSA. The CDR3 DNA follows: TGTGCCAGCAGCGAGGACAGGGTCCCCACTGAAGCTTTCTTT. It specifies CASSEDRVPTEAFF.

The V and J genes are TRBV5-1 and TRBJ2-3; 9 nucleotides agree with TRBD1. J gave up 3 bases and V 3 bases, and 8 bases lay outside the gene matches. Germline V gene lookup returns CDR1 SGHRS and CDR2 YFSETQ. The length of the CDR3 is 16 residues. The CDR3 protein is CASSSDGQGTTDTQYF. The DNA for the CDR3 is TGCGCCAGCAGCTCGGACGGACAGGGGACAACAGATACGCAGTATTTT.

This chain joins TRBV29-1 and TRBJ1-5; TRBD1 aligns across 7 bases. Germline trimming cut 4 bases from V and 6 bases from J; bases unmatched to any gene: 6. Germline V lookup: CDR1 SQVTM, CDR2 ANQGSEA. The length of the CDR3 is 13 residues. CDR3 loop: CSVGPGGVQPQHF. The DNA of the CDR3 is TGCAGCGTTGGACCAGGGGGAGTTCAGCCCCAGCATTTT.

This chain joins TRBV5-1 and TRBJ2-1; 11 bases line up with TRBD2. CDR1 and CDR2 (germline): SGHRS, YFSETQ. The CDR3 consists of 18 residues. The V segment lost 3 bases and the J segment 3 bases; nucleotides outside the gene matches: 11. This CDR3 is CASSSTTLAGGHYNEQFF. CDR3 DNA sequence: TGCGCCAGCAGCTCAACCACCTTAGCGGGAGGGCACTACAATGAGCAGTTCTTC.

The V gene is TRBV29-1, the J gene TRBJ1-3; 9 nucleotides match TRBD1. Germline CDR1 reads SQVTM; CDR2 reads ANQGSEA. Losses at the gene ends were 0 bases for V and 3 bases for J; bases not matched to a gene: 9. The CDR3 spans 17 residues. Here the CDR3 reads CSVEDWGTGLIGNTIYF. The CDR3 DNA sequence: TGCAGCGTTGAAGATTGGGGGACAGGGTTGATTGGAAACACCATATATTTT.

The chain uses TRBV5-6 and TRBJ1-2; D is unresolved. Trimming pared 2 bases from V and 7 bases from J, leaving 12 bases between. The CDR3 is 13 residues long. From germline, CDR1 is SGHDT and CDR2 YYEEEE. The CDR3 here is CASSFYEGGGYTF. The CDR3 coding sequence is TGTGCCAGCAGCTTCTACGAGGGTGGTGGCTACACCTTC. The full variable domain, rest sourced from reference TRBV5-6 and TRBJ1-2, is DAGVTQSPTHLIKTRGQQVTLRCSPKSGHDTVSWYQQALGQGPQFIFQYYEEEERQRGNFPDRFSGHQFPNYSSELNVNALLLGDSALYLCASSFYEGGGYTFGSGTRLTVV.

This chain joins TRBV6-5 and TRBJ1-6; no firm D call. Deletions cut 0 bases from V and 9 bases from J, with 12 bases between. Germline V lookup: CDR1 MNHEY, CDR2 SVGAGI. The CDR3 runs 15 residues. The CDR3 DNA reads as TGTGCCAGCAGTTACTCGACCGGGTCAAGTTCACCCCTCCACTTT. Its translation is CASSYSTGSSSPLHF.

V is TRBV6-1 and J is TRBJ1-5; D gene ambiguous. CDR1 MNHNS and CDR2 SASEGT come from the germline V gene. The CDR3 spans 13 residues. With 3 bases removed from V and 9 bases from J, the gap between germline ends came to 12 bases. The CDR3 region has the DNA TGTGCCAGCAGTGACCTTTCAGGTCTGCCCCAGCATTTT. This codes for CASSDLSGLPQHF.

The chain recombines TRBV3-1 (or the pseudogene TRBV3-2) with TRBJ2-7, with TRBD2 matching 7 bases. CDR3 length: 14 amino acids. Trimming removed 4 bases from V and 1 base from J; junction bases left unmatched: 4. CDR1 and CDR2 (germline): LGHDT, YNNKEL (reference sequence). The DNA for the CDR3 is TGTGCCAGCAGCCTCTCGGGGGGTTCCTACGAGCAGTACGTC. Residues: CASSLSGGSYEQYV.

This chain links TRBV19 with TRBJ2-1; 10 nucleotides match TRBD2. The CDR3 loop spans 17 amino acids. Germline CDR1 is LNHDA and CDR2 is SQIVND (reference sequence). J was trimmed by 7 bases and V by 0 bases; bases with no gene match: 9. The CDR3 loop reads CASSIDQRLAGANEQFF. The CDR3 bases are TGTGCCAGTAGTATAGATCAAAGGCTAGCGGGAGCAAATGAGCAGTTCTTC.

The V gene is TRBV5-8, the J gene TRBJ1-5, with a weak D call TRBD1 (5 bases). The V end was cut by 0 bases, the J end by 1 base, with 11 bases between. Germline CDR1 SGHTS, CDR2 YDEGEE. The CDR3 covers 16 residues. In DNA, the CDR3 is TGTGCCAGCAGCTTGGGGGGCCTCGGCAGCAATCAGCCCCAGCATTTT. Residues: CASSLGGLGSNQPQHF.

The table lists this clone with a few counts. V gene TRBV5-1 combines with J gene TRBJ2-1; TRBD1 matches 9 bases. Germline trimming cut 4 bases from V and 6 bases from J; bases unmatched to any gene: 8. Germline CDR1 is SGHRS and CDR2 is YFSETQ. The CDR3 has 15 residues. The CDR3 DNA reads as TGCGCCAGCAGCCAAACAGGGGGCTGGGTCAATGAGCAGTTCTTC. This encodes CASSQTGGWVNEQFF.

The CDR3 protein is CASSLGTGLLDGYTF. In DNA form, the CDR3 reads TGCGCCAGCAGCTTGGGGACAGGGTTATTGGATGGCTACACCTTC. V gene TRBV5-1 combines with J gene TRBJ1-2, with 8 bases matching TRBD1. In germline, CDR1 is SGHRS, CDR2 YFSETQ. Trimming took 0 bases from V and 6 from J; bases not matched to a gene: 7. The CDR3 runs 15 residues.

The rearrangement joins TRBV28 to TRBJ1-1; D gene uncertain. The germline V gene encodes CDR1 MDHEN and CDR2 SYDVKM. This CDR3 is 13 amino acids long. With 7 bases removed from V and 2 bases from J, the gap between germline ends came to 11 bases. The CDR3 bases are TGTGCCAGCACCACTTCGGGTAACACTGAAGCTTTCTTT. This codes for CASTTSGNTEAFF.

The chain combines TRBV6-5 with TRBJ2-7; 12 nucleotides align to TRBD2. The CDR3 contains 13 residues. Germline CDR1 MNHEY, CDR2 SVGAGI. The trim removed 6 bases at V and 4 bases at J, leaving 1 base unmatched. The CDR3 nucleotides read TGTGCCAGCAGACTAGCGGGAGGTTACGAGCAGTACTTC. Protein sequence: CASRLAGGYEQYF.

J is TRBJ2-7 and V is TRBV19, with TRBD1 as a possible D gene (5 bases). Germline V gene lookup returns CDR1 LNHDA and CDR2 SQIVND (reference sequence). This CDR3 spans 14 amino acids. Trimming shortened V by 7 bases and J by 4 bases, and 17 bases separated the two germline ends. In nucleotides, the CDR3 is TGTGCCAGTACCCCAGGGCCGGCGGATTACGAGCAGTACTTC. Its translation: CASTPGPADYEQYF.